These 8 T cell receptor beta chains were all obtained from the same sample, sequenced in a study of OX40 agonist ivuxolimab in advanced cancers. Profiled with immunoSEQ multiplex PCR; TCRdb holds only in-frame clones, not every one. The repertoire holds fewer than 90,000 clones, with roughly 88% as singletons. The sample in question was CD4+ or CD8+ T cells sorted from blood, obtained in a trial of the OX40 agonist ivuxolimab. The receptors were sampled from an adult with an advanced solid tumor such as melanoma, head and neck, liver or kidney cancer.

The chain joins TRBV7-3 to TRBJ2-3, with a tentative D call TRBD2 (6 bases). CDR3 length equals 16 residues. Trimming shortened V by 5 bases and J by 6 bases, and 21 bases separated the two germline ends. The germline CDR1 and CDR2 sequences are SGHTA and FQGTGA. The CDR3 region has the DNA TGTGCCAGCAGCCCCACCGCCGCGGGAAACCTCGATACGCAGTATTTT. It specifies CASSPTAAGNLDTQYF. The entire variable domain, with the rest obtained from reference TRBV7-3 and TRBJ2-3, is as follows: GAGVSQTPSNKVTEKGKYVELRCDPISGHTALYWYRQSLGQGPEFLIYFQGTGAADDSGLPNDRFFAVRPEGSVSTLKIQRTERGDSAVYLCASSPTAAGNLDTQYFGPGTRLTVL.

This chain links TRBV27 with TRBJ2-7; D perhaps matches TRBD1 (5 bases). CDR1 is MNHEY and CDR2 is SMNVEV in the germline V gene (reference sequence). CDR3 length: 12 residues. Trimming took 4 bases from V and 5 from J, leaving 9 bases between them. The CDR3 DNA reads TGTGCCAGCAGTTCCAACAGGAACGAGCAGTACTTC. It yields the protein CASSSNRNEQYF.

The CDR3 here is CASSARASGGPTRGTDTQYF. The CDR3 region has the DNA TGTGCCAGCAGTGCGAGGGCTAGCGGGGGGCCCACCCGGGGCACAGATACGCAGTATTTT. The V gene is TRBV6-1, the J gene TRBJ2-3, with 11 bases lining up with TRBD2. V was pared by 4 bases and J by 1 base, with 16 bases of the junction left unmatched. Germline V gene lookup returns CDR1 MNHNS and CDR2 SASEGT. The CDR3 contains 20 residues.

This chain uses TRBV4-2 with TRBJ2-5, with TRBD1 matching 10 bases. The V segment lost 1 base and the J segment 4 bases; nucleotides outside the gene matches: 0. CDR1 and CDR2 (germline): LGHNA, YNFKEQ. The CDR3 loop spans 14 amino acids. The CDR3 region is CASSQGTGGETQYF. CDR3 DNA sequence: TGTGCCAGCAGCCAAGGGACAGGGGGAGAGACCCAGTACTTC.

The chain joins TRBV18 to TRBJ1-1; 8 bases match TRBD1. This CDR3 spans 16 amino acids. V trimming: 0 bases; J trimming: 4 bases; junction bases outside the gene matches: 7. Germline V CDR1 and CDR2: KGHSH, LQKENI. The CDR3 DNA reads as TGTGCCAGCTCACCACCAAGGACAGGGATGATCACTGAAGCTTTCTTT. Its translation: CASSPPRTGMITEAFF. Full variable domain (rest looked up from reference TRBV18 and TRBJ1-1): NAGVMQNPRHLVRRRGQEARLRCSPMKGHSHVYWYRQLPEEGLKFMVYLQKENIIDESGMPKERFSAEFPKEGPSILRIQQVVRGDSAAYFCASSPPRTGMITEAFFGQGTRLTVV.

The gene calls are TRBV10-3 and TRBJ2-3; 8 bases line up with TRBD2. Germline-derived CDR1 and CDR2 are ENHRY and SYGVKD. The CDR3 sequence is 14 residues long. Trimming took 6 bases from V and 4 from J; bases not matched to a gene: 6. The CDR3 loop reads CAISPSGSPDTQYF. The CDR3 nucleotides read TGTGCCATCAGCCCTAGCGGGTCCCCAGATACGCAGTATTTT.

The chain recombines TRBV7-2 with TRBJ2-7, with 7 bases that match TRBD2. V was clipped by 5 bases and J by 1 base; unmatched bases: 14. The CDR3 covers 17 residues. CDR1 and CDR2 from the germline V gene are SGHTA and FQGNSA. CDR3 sequence: CASSRTGGVGRSYEQYF. CDR3 DNA: TGTGCCAGCAGCCGGACGGGGGGAGTCGGTCGTTCCTACGAGCAGTACTTC.

The chain employs TRBV7-9 and TRBJ1-4; no reliable D call. CDR1 is SEHNR, CDR2 FQNEAQ, per germline (reference sequence). This CDR3 spans 15 amino acids. The V end was cut by 1 base, the J end by 4 bases, with 10 bases between. CDR3 in amino acids: CASSLEQLFNEKLFF. The CDR3 DNA reads as TGTGCCAGCAGCTTAGAACAGCTCTTTAATGAAAAACTGTTTTTT.